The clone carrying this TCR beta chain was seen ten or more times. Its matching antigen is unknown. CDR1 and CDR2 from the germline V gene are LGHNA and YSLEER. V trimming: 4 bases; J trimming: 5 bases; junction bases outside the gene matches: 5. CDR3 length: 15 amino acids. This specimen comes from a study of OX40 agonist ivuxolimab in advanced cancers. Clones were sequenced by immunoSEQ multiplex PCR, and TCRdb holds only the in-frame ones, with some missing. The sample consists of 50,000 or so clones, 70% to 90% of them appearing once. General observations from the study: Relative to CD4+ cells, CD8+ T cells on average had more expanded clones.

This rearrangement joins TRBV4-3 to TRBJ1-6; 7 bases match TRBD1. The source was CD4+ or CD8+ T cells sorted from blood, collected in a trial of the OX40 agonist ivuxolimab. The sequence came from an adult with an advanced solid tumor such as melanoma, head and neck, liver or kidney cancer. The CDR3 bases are TGCGCCAGCAGCCGTTCAGGGGGTAATAATTCACCCCTCCACTTT. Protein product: CASSRSGGNNSPLHF.